This TCR beta chain appears in the sequencing data of a study of OX40 agonist ivuxolimab in advanced cancers. Across the study: Every patient in dose escalation had hepatocellular carcinoma, melanoma, renal cell or head and neck cancer.

If patients had autoimmune disease history or systemic immunosuppression, they were excluded. The sampling schedule covered blood at baseline, cycle 4 day 1, and cycle 7 day 1. Clones were read by immunoSEQ multiplex PCR, and TCRdb kept only the in-frame ones, dropping some. This sample has tens of thousands of clones, with 75% to 85% found just once. The length of the CDR3 is 14 residues. Germline loops: CDR1 SNHLY, CDR2 FYNNEI. V lost 2 bases and J lost 5, with 13 bases in between. Sequenced material: CD4+ or CD8+ T cells sorted from blood, taken in a trial of the OX40 agonist ivuxolimab. This sequence was found in an adult with an advanced solid tumor such as melanoma, head and neck, liver or kidney cancer. This chain connects TRBV2 to TRBJ2-7, with a possible D match to TRBD1 (8 bases). CDR3 sequence (DNA): TGTGCCAGCAGTGAAACAGGGGGGGCCCACGAGCAGTACTTC. Translation gives CASSETGGAHEQYF.